This entry is about one T cell receptor beta chain. This table comes from immunoSEQ multiplex PCR, and its TCRdb copy is limited to in-frame clones, with some not included. This table has some 77,000 clones, 94% appearing once. This entry comes from a study of cytomegalovirus exposure and HLA in healthy donors. Trimming cost V 0 bases and J 6 bases, with 6 bases left between them. From germline, CDR1 is SGHRS and CDR2 YFSETQ. The CDR3 runs to 12 residues. This sequence joins TRBV5-1 and TRBJ1-2; no definite D call. The receptor was isolated from a man aged 18 to 30 in good health and CMV-seropositive. Sequencing used PBMCs. The CDR3 DNA sequence: TGCGCCAGCAGCTTGGGAGGGAATGGCTACACCTTC. It yields the protein CASSLGGNGYTF.